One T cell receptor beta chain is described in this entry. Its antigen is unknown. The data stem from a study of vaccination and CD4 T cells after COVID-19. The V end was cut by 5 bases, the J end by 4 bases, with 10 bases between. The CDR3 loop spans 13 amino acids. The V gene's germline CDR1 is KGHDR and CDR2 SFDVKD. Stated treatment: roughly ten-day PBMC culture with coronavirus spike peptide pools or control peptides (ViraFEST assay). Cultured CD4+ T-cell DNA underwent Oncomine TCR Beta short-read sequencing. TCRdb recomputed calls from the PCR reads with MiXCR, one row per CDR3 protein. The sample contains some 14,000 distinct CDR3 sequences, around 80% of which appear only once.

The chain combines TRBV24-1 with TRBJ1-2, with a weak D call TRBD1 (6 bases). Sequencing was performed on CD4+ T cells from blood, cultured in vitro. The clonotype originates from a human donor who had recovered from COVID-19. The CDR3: CATSGQGSYGYTF. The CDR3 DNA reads TGTGCCACCAGTGGCCAGGGGAGCTATGGCTACACCTTC.